This T cell receptor (beta chain) was sequenced in a study of blood T cells in healthy people across ages. This CDR3 spans 17 amino acids. Per the germline V gene, CDR1 is DFQATT and CDR2 is SNEGSKA (reference sequence). V gave up 0 bases and J gave up 7 bases; unmatched junction bases: 9. Donors ranged from roughly 6 to 90 years old and were healthy Caucasians in Russia. PCR was performed a second time for about 6 to 11 cycles using a sample-barcoded 5' primer and a J-beta primer mix. In TCRdb, the 5' RACE reads were re-called with MiXCR into one record per CDR3 protein. The sample lists around 1,900,000 distinct CDR3 sequences, roughly two fifths occurring once.

The sequence was obtained from a human donor in good health. The chain couples TRBV20-1 to TRBJ1-4; 12 nucleotides agree with TRBD1. Sequenced sample: blood. The CDR3, as DNA: TGCAGTGCTAGAGATGGGACAGGGGGCCTACGGGGTGAAAAACTGTTTTTT. It translates to CSARDGTGGLRGEKLFF.